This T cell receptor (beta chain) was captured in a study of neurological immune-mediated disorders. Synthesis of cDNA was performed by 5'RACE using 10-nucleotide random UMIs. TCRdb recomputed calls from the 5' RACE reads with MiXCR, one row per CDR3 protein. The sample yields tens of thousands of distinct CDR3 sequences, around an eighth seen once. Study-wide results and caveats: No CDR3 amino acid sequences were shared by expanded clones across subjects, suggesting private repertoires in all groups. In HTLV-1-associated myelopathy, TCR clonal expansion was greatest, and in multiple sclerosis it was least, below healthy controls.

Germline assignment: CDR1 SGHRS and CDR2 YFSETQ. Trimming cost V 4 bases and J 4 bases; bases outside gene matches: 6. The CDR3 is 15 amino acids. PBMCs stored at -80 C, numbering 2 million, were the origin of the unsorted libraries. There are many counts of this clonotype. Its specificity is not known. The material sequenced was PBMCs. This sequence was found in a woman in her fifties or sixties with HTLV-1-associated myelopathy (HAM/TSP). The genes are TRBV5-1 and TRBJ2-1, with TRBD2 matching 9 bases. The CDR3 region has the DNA TGCGCCAGCAGCATGACTAGCGGAATATACAATGAGCAGTTCTTC. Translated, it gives CASSMTSGIYNEQFF.